The 29 T cell receptor beta chains below were found in one sample sequenced in a study of blood T cell repertoires in COVID-19. TCRdb's copy holds only in-frame clones and misses some; the assay was immunoSEQ multiplex PCR. The table has around 250,000 clones, about 82% seen once. The sample was PBMCs or T cells enriched from blood (not recorded which). The receptors stem from a woman aged 50 to 65 who had recovered from COVID-19.

The gene calls are TRBV19 and TRBJ1-1, with TRBD1 matching over 8 bases. This CDR3 region has 13 residues. The junction had 2 bases not matched to a gene; V was cut back by 0 bases and J by 8 bases. The germline V gene has CDR1 LNHDA and CDR2 SQIVND (reference sequence). The CDR3 DNA follows: TGTGCCAGTAGTATAGACCGGACAGGGGAAGCTTTCTTT. Its protein product is CASSIDRTGEAFF.

This chain joins TRBV7-8 and TRBJ1-6, with no clear D. Trimming took off 1 base at V and 3 bases at J, with 7 bases between the two ends. In germline, CDR1 is SGHVS, CDR2 FQNEAQ. This CDR3 spans 15 amino acids. The CDR3: CASSLGGFYNSPLHF. The CDR3, as DNA: TGTGCCAGCAGCTTAGGAGGATTCTATAATTCACCCCTCCACTTT. The variable domain in full, with the rest retrieved from reference TRBV7-8 and TRBJ1-6, is GAGVSQSPRYKVAKRGQDVALRCDPISGHVSLFWYQQALGQGPEFLTYFQNEAQLDKSGLPSDRFFAERPEGSVSTLKIQRTQQEDSAVYLCASSLGGFYNSPLHFGNGTRLTVT.

V gene TRBV7-2 combines with J gene TRBJ2-3, with D hard to call. Germline V gene sequence: CDR1 SGHTA, CDR2 FQGNSA. Trimming removed 5 bases from V and 1 base from J, with 10 bases in between. The CDR3 totals 14 residues. The chain's CDR3 is CASSIRRGTDTQYF. DNA for the CDR3: TGTGCCAGCAGCATTCGCCGGGGCACAGATACGCAGTATTTT.

The V gene is TRBV7-3, the J gene TRBJ2-1, with D maybe TRBD2 (6 bases). Germline V gene data show CDR1 as SGHTA and CDR2 as FQGTGA. Between the trimmed V and J ends, which lost 1 base and 13 bases, there was a span of 23 bases. CDR3 length: 16 residues. CDR3 coding DNA: TGTGCCAGCAGCTTAAACGGGATGGGGTCCGGAGGGCTACAGTTCTTC. It is translated as CASSLNGMGSGGLQFF.

The rearrangement links TRBV9 to TRBJ2-1, with a tentative D call TRBD2 (6 bases). Trimming cost V 6 bases and J 2 bases, with 15 bases left between them. The CDR3 has 15 residues. Germline CDR1 SGDLS, CDR2 YYNGEE. For the CDR3, the DNA is TGTGCCAGCACCTCATGGGGGGAGCCCTACAATGAGCAGTTCTTC. Translated, it gives CASTSWGEPYNEQFF.

This clone was detected a few times. The chain couples TRBV27 to TRBJ1-1; perhaps TRBD1 as D (6 bases). CDR3 size: 16 residues. Germline CDR1 MNHEY, CDR2 SMNVEV (reference sequence). V gave up 7 bases and J gave up 1 base, with 19 bases separating them. CDR3 nucleotides: TGTGCCAGCACCACTCTTTCGGACAGAGGGAACACTGAAGCTTTCTTT. Translation: CASTTLSDRGNTEAFF.

This chain links TRBV4-1 with TRBJ1-6; TRBD1 is a possible D gene (6 bases). CDR3 length: 15 residues. Germline CDR1 MGHRA, CDR2 YSYEKL. V gave up 2 bases and J gave up 5 bases, with 10 bases separating them. The CDR3: CASSQPTGDNSPLHF. CDR3 DNA sequence: TGCGCCAGCAGCCAACCGACAGGTGATAATTCACCCCTCCACTTT.

V usage is TRBV2 and J usage is TRBJ2-7, with 9 bases matching TRBD1. This CDR3 region has 16 residues. The trim removed 6 bases at V and 2 bases at J, leaving 11 bases unmatched. Germline lookup yields CDR1 SNHLY and CDR2 FYNNEI. DNA for the CDR3: TGTGCCAGCAGGGCGGTCGGGACAGGGAAACCCTACGAGCAGTACTTC. Protein: CASRAVGTGKPYEQYF.

The sample holds a few counts of this clone. V gene TRBV5-4 combines with J gene TRBJ1-2; 8 bases match TRBD1. The V gene end was trimmed by 5 bases and the J gene end by 0 bases; junction bases not matched to a gene: 3. CDR1 is SGHNT and CDR2 is YYREEE in the germline V gene (reference sequence). The CDR3 totals 14 residues. The CDR3 reads CASSSGQANYGYTF. CDR3 DNA sequence: TGTGCCAGCAGTTCGGGACAGGCTAACTATGGCTACACCTTC. Together with reference TRBV5-4 and TRBJ1-2, the CDR3 gives the full variable domain: ETGVTQSPTHLIKTRGQQVTLRCSSQSGHNTVSWYQQALGQGPQFIFQYYREEENGRGNFPPRFSGLQFPNYSSELNVNALELDDSALYLCASSSGQANYGYTFGSGTRLTVV.

In this sample, this clone turned up a few times. The V call is TRBV30, the J call TRBJ2-2, with TRBD1 identical over 8 bases. The trim removed 4 bases at V and 0 bases at J, leaving 1 base unmatched. The CDR3 contains 14 residues. The germline V gene has CDR1 GTSNPN and CDR2 SVGIG (reference sequence). CDR3 nucleotides: TGTGCCTGGAAGGACAGGGCGAACACCGGGGAGCTGTTTTTT. It is translated as CAWKDRANTGELFF.

This clone was observed a single time. Other DNA sequences in this sample translate to the same CDR3. CDR3 amino acids: CASRPQGNYGYTF. CDR3 coding DNA: TGTGCCAGCAGGCCACAGGGGAACTATGGCTACACCTTC. V gene TRBV6-5 combines with J gene TRBJ1-2; TRBD1 agrees at 7 bases. Germline trimming cut 6 bases from V and 2 bases from J; bases unmatched to any gene: 3. Germline V CDR1 and CDR2: MNHEY, SVGAGI. CDR3 length: 13 amino acids.

The rearrangement joins TRBV28 to TRBJ2-1, with 10 bases matching TRBD2. The ends lost 6 bases at V and 6 bases at J; junction bases unmatched: 8. This CDR3 is built from 15 residues. CDR1 is MDHEN, CDR2 SYDVKM, per germline. CDR3 DNA sequence: TGTGCCAGCAGAGCCCTAGCGGGAGTAGGCAATGAGCAGTTCTTC. Protein: CASRALAGVGNEQFF.

The chain joins TRBV10-2 to TRBJ1-5; TRBD1 aligns across 10 bases. V trimming: 2 bases; J trimming: 4 bases; junction bases outside the gene matches: 2. The CDR3 extends over 15 amino acids. The V gene's germline CDR1 is WSHSY and CDR2 SAAADI. This CDR3 is CASSERDRGNQPQHF. CDR3 DNA: TGCGCCAGCAGTGAGCGGGACAGGGGAAATCAGCCCCAGCATTTT.

In nucleotides, the CDR3 is TGTGCCAGCAGCTCCCGGGTCGAAGAGACCCAGTACTTC. It is translated as CASSSRVEETQYF. This chain links TRBV7-8 with TRBJ2-5; no clear D. CDR3 length: 13 residues. V lost 4 bases and J lost 3, with 9 bases in between. In germline, CDR1 is SGHVS, CDR2 FQNEAQ.

V gene TRBV3-1 (or the pseudogene TRBV3-2) combines with J gene TRBJ1-5; D may be TRBD1 (5 bases). Trimming removed 3 bases from V and 6 bases from J, with 6 bases in between. Germline CDR1 LGHDT, CDR2 YNNKEL (reference sequence). This CDR3 region has 12 residues. In DNA form, the CDR3 reads TGTGCCAGCAGCCAGGGGGGTCAGCCCCAGCATTTT. It codes for CASSQGGQPQHF.

Here the CDR3 DNA reads TGTGCCAGCAGACCTACGGACAGGGTGAGGTCTGGGGCCAACGTCCTGACTTTC. Amino acids: CASRPTDRVRSGANVLTF. The rearrangement links TRBV11-3 to TRBJ2-6; 8 nucleotides agree with TRBD1. The germline V gene has CDR1 SGHNT and CDR2 YENEEA. This CDR3 region has 18 residues. J gave up 1 base and V 6 bases, and 11 bases lay outside the gene matches.

This clone was counted once. CDR3 coding DNA: TGTGCCACCAGCAGCGATCCCGACTCCGGGGAGCAGTACTTC. Its translation is CATSSDPDSGEQYF. This rearrangement joins TRBV15 to TRBJ2-7; unclear D gene. Trimming stripped 3 bases from V and 7 bases from J, with 16 bases between. This CDR3 is 14 amino acids long. Germline V lookup: CDR1 LNHNV, CDR2 YYDKDF (reference sequence).

The chain uses TRBV18 and TRBJ1-2; D might be TRBD1 (6 bases). Trimming cost V 3 bases and J 0 bases, with 17 bases left between them. Per germline, CDR1 KGHSH and CDR2 LQKENI. This CDR3 has 17 residues. The CDR3 DNA follows: TGTGCCAGCTCACCCGCCCAGGGGAACCTCGCTAACTATGGCTACACCTTC. Translation: CASSPAQGNLANYGYTF.

The chain carries TRBV24-1 and TRBJ1-2, with 7 bases matching TRBD1. The CDR3 consists of 14 residues. In germline, CDR1 is KGHDR, CDR2 SFDVKD. The junction had 8 bases not matched to a gene; V was cut back by 3 bases and J by 8 bases. Here the CDR3 reads CATSDTGQAGGYTF. The CDR3 DNA sequence: TGTGCCACCAGTGATACCGGACAGGCCGGGGGCTACACCTTC.

Here the CDR3 reads CASSYSPDRDYNEQFF. The CDR3 bases are TGTGCCAGCAGTTACTCCCCGGACAGGGACTACAATGAGCAGTTCTTC. V is TRBV6-5 and J is TRBJ2-1, with 8 positions matching TRBD1. Germline trimming cut 0 bases from V and 3 bases from J; bases unmatched to any gene: 4. The CDR3 extends over 16 amino acids. Germline V lookup: CDR1 MNHEY, CDR2 SVGAGI.

This clone was observed a handful of times. The chain carries TRBV28 and TRBJ1-5, with D perhaps TRBD1 (5 bases). Germline lookup yields CDR1 MDHEN and CDR2 SYDVKM. The CDR3 covers 15 residues. Trimming removed 5 bases from V and 0 bases from J, with 11 bases in between. The chain's CDR3 is CASSPPGHSNQPQHF. As DNA, the CDR3 is TGTGCCAGCAGTCCTCCCGGACATAGCAATCAGCCCCAGCATTTT. Drawing the rest from reference TRBV28 and TRBJ1-5, the complete variable domain is DVKVTQSSRYLVKRTGEKVFLECVQDMDHENMFWYRQDPGLGLRLIYFSYDVKMKEKGDIPEGYSVSREKKERFSLILESASTNQTSMYLCASSPPGHSNQPQHFGDGTRLSIL.

The V and J genes are TRBV5-4 and TRBJ2-5; D may match TRBD1 or TRBD2 (5 bases each). With 4 bases removed from V and 5 bases from J, the gap between germline ends came to 12 bases. From germline, CDR1 is SGHNT and CDR2 YYREEE (reference sequence). The length of the CDR3 is 13 residues. The CDR3 protein is CASSLGRGETQYF. The CDR3 DNA is TGTGCCAGCAGCCTGGGACGAGGGGAGACCCAGTACTTC.

This clone was found once. The rearrangement joins TRBV5-8 to TRBJ2-5, with TRBD2 identical over 9 bases. The CDR3 is 14 amino acids. Germline values: CDR1 SGHTS, CDR2 YDEGEE. V shed 7 bases and J 7 bases; nucleotides not matched to a gene: 11. In DNA form, the CDR3 reads TGTGCCAGCCGGCTAGCGGGGAGCGGTGGGACCCAGTACTTC. As protein: CASRLAGSGGTQYF.

V usage is TRBV4-2 and J usage is TRBJ1-1; D is ambiguous. The CDR3 totals 14 residues. Germline V gene lookup returns CDR1 LGHNA and CDR2 YNFKEQ. Trimming removed 7 bases from V and 2 bases from J, with 14 bases in between. The CDR3 protein is CASTTGGYNTEAFF. The CDR3 DNA follows: TGTGCCAGCACTACGGGAGGTTACAACACTGAAGCTTTCTTT.

V gene TRBV13 combines with J gene TRBJ2-2; possibly TRBD1 for D (5 bases). Between the trimmed V and J ends, which lost 5 bases and 4 bases, there was a span of 17 bases. CDR3 length equals 16 residues. Germline loops: CDR1 PRHDT, CDR2 FYEKMQ (reference sequence). CDR3 DNA sequence: TGTGCCAGCAGCACCCCTAACACCAGGGCCACCGGGGAGCTGTTTTTT. Its translation is CASSTPNTRATGELFF.

This clone was seen a handful of times. This chain connects TRBV12-3 or TRBV12-4 to TRBJ2-1; D gene ambiguous. This CDR3 contains 13 residues. V was pared by 1 base and J by 7 bases, with 8 bases between. The CDR3 region is CASSLVLSNEQFF. The CDR3 coding sequence is TGTGCCAGCAGTTTAGTTCTTAGTAATGAGCAGTTCTTC.

V gene TRBV7-8 combines with J gene TRBJ2-1, with 9 bases identical to TRBD2. The CDR3 length is 21 residues. CDR1 and CDR2 from the germline V gene are SGHVS and FQNEAQ. Losses at the gene ends were 4 bases for V and 6 bases for J; bases not matched to a gene: 25. As DNA, the CDR3 is TGTGCCAGCAGCTCTAATTCGGAACTCGGGCGGGAGGGCCCCTCTCGCAATGAGCAGTTCTTC. This encodes CASSSNSELGREGPSRNEQFF.

This chain joins TRBV7-3 and TRBJ2-1; D may be TRBD1 (5 bases). The CDR3 is made up of 17 amino acids. V lost 2 bases, J lost 3 bases, and 17 bases lay in between. Germline values: CDR1 SGHTA, CDR2 FQGTGA. CDR3 residues: CASSLSAGPASYNEQFF. The CDR3 DNA is TGTGCCAGCAGCTTATCGGCAGGGCCTGCGAGCTACAATGAGCAGTTCTTC.

CDR3 sequence (DNA): TGTGCCAGCAGCTTAGGAACAGGGTATGAGCAGTTCTTC. As protein: CASSLGTGYEQFF. V and J are TRBV11-2 and TRBJ2-1; possible D gene TRBD1, 6 bases. Germline V gives CDR1 SGHAT, CDR2 FQNNGV. The CDR3 runs 13 residues. The V end lost 1 base, the J end lost 8 bases, and 9 bases lay between the germline ends.